Below, one T cell receptor beta chain is given with its context. The table came from immunoSEQ multiplex PCR; TCRdb's copy has only in-frame clones and leaves some out. The sample has just over 8,000 clones; around 89% are singletons. The source of the sample is a study of T cell responses to AZD1222 COVID-19 vaccine. Germline V gene data show CDR1 as MNHEY and CDR2 as SVGAGI. CDR3 size: 15 residues. V lost 5 bases, J lost 6 bases, and 20 bases lay in between. This receptor was taken from an adult who received the AZD1222 COVID-19 vaccine. Sequenced material: peripheral blood, taken 28 days after the second AZD1222 dose. The chain uses TRBV6-5 and TRBJ2-7; possible D gene TRBD1, 5 bases. The CDR3 here is CASSRRQGRRGEQYF. The DNA of the CDR3 is TGTGCCAGCAGTCGGCGGCAGGGTCGTCGTGGCGAGCAGTACTTC.